The rows below give T cell receptor beta chains drawn from one sample of a study of blood T cell repertoires in COVID-19. The table came from immunoSEQ multiplex PCR; TCRdb's copy has only in-frame clones and leaves some out. There are fewer than 350,000 clones in the sample; 85% occur only once, and 1.5% to 2% lies in the top ten. Sequenced sample: PBMCs or T cells enriched from blood (not recorded which). These receptor sequences come from a woman in her twenties or thirties who had been exposed to COVID-19. The CDR3 runs from the conserved cysteine through the conserved F or W. Fields, in order: V gene, J gene, clone size, D gene, CDR3 protein, CDR3 DNA. D genes are given only for firm matches. The size entry is marked missing in some rows and otherwise reads once, few, many or a size class.

TRBV7-9	TRBJ2-7	.	.	CASSLSTYEQYF	TGTGCCAGCAGCTTAAGCACGTACGAGCAGTACTTC
TRBV5-5	TRBJ2-2	.	TRBD1	CASSFQGAPNTGELFF	TGTGCCAGCAGCTTTCAGGGGGCCCCAAACACCGGGGAGCTGTTTTTT
TRBV27	TRBJ2-3	.	TRBD2	CASGGLAEPTDTQYF	TGTGCCAGCGGGGGACTAGCGGAACCCACAGATACGCAGTATTTT
TRBV5-1	TRBJ1-2	.	TRBD1	CASSASDRRLYGYTF	TGCGCCAGCAGCGCCTCGGACAGGCGCCTCTATGGCTACACCTTC
TRBV5-4	TRBJ2-2	.	.	CASSSNSGSGELFF	TGTGCCAGCAGCTCAAATTCAGGGTCCGGGGAGCTGTTTTTT
TRBV7-2	TRBJ1-2	few	TRBD1	CASSLGQGRRYGYTF	TGTGCCAGCAGTTTAGGACAGGGGAGGAGATATGGCTACACCTTC
TRBV6-1	TRBJ1-2	.	.	CASSEAGRGLKGYTF	TGTGCCAGCAGTGAGGCAGGTCGGGGTCTGAAGGGCTACACCTTC
TRBV30	TRBJ1-1	.	TRBD1	CAWSLTGATEAFF	TGTGCCTGGAGTTTAACAGGGGCCACTGAAGCTTTCTTT
TRBV3-1/TRBV3-2	TRBJ2-2	.	TRBD1	CASSFQTGVDTGELFF	TGTGCCAGCAGCTTCCAGACAGGGGTAGACACCGGGGAGCTGTTTTTT
TRBV7-2	TRBJ2-5	.	TRBD1	CASSIPTGTQETQYF	TGTGCCAGCAGCATCCCGACAGGGACGCAAGAGACCCAGTACTTC
TRBV5-1	TRBJ2-6	once	TRBD1	CASSSGQGSSGANVLTF	TGCGCCAGCAGCTCCGGACAGGGAAGCTCTGGGGCCAACGTCCTGACTTTC
TRBV28	TRBJ2-7	.	.	CASTTGPYEQYF	TGTGCCAGCACGACAGGCCCCTACGAGCAGTACTTC
TRBV27	TRBJ2-5	.	.	CASSRTVRGQETQYF	TGTGCCAGCAGTAGGACAGTGAGGGGTCAAGAGACCCAGTACTTC
TRBV12-5	TRBJ1-1	once	TRBD1	CASGLGQGVTGTEAFF	TGTGCTAGTGGTTTGGGACAGGGGGTAACAGGCACTGAAGCTTTCTTT
TRBV4-3	TRBJ2-1	.	TRBD2	CASSQLGLAEGEQFF	TGCGCCAGCAGCCAGCTTGGACTAGCGGAGGGTGAGCAGTTCTTC
TRBV13	TRBJ1-6	.	.	CASSLRRGRNSPLHF	TGTGCCAGCAGCCTTAGGAGAGGAAGAAATTCACCCCTCCACTTT
TRBV6-5	TRBJ2-2	.	TRBD1	CASRPTDRVTGELFF	TGTGCCAGCAGACCCACGGACAGGGTCACCGGGGAGCTGTTTTTT
TRBV4-1	TRBJ2-7	.	TRBD1	CASSYTTGGRSNEQYF	TGCGCCAGCAGCTATACGACAGGGGGCAGGTCAAACGAGCAGTACTTC
TRBV10-3	TRBJ1-3	few	TRBD1	CAVRGQASSGNTIYF	TGTGCCGTCAGGGGACAGGCTAGCTCTGGAAACACCATATATTTT
TRBV19	TRBJ1-2	.	.	CASSAPGLGANGYTF	TGTGCCAGTAGTGCCCCCGGTTTGGGGGCCAATGGCTACACCTTC
TRBV30	TRBJ2-5	.	.	CAWTWWTGETQYF	TGTGCCTGGACCTGGTGGACTGGAGAGACCCAGTACTTC
TRBV18	TRBJ1-2	.	.	CASSPDSIYGYTF	TGTGCCAGCTCACCCGACAGCATATATGGCTACACCTTC
TRBV19	TRBJ2-1	once	.	CASSIKAGAYDEQFF	TGTGCCAGTAGTATTAAGGCGGGGGCCTACGATGAGCAGTTCTTC
TRBV28	TRBJ2-2	.	TRBD2	CASSSRTSGAPGELFF	TGTGCCAGCAGTTCTCGGACTAGCGGGGCCCCCGGGGAGCTGTTTTTT